This TCR beta chain was sequenced for a study of CD8 T cells in ankylosing spondylitis. TCRdb reprocessed the 5' RACE reads with MiXCR, giving one entry per CDR3 protein. This table holds roughly 400,000 distinct CDR3 sequences, approximately 20% found once. Study observations and caveats: Apparently characteristic of ankylosing spondylitis blood was a TCR beta motif (eight highly homologous variants). Disease-linked clones were reportedly significantly enriched in matched ankylosing spondylitis synovial fluid. Prior work had noted some motif variants in reactive arthritis blood and synovial fluid.

On this clonotype: The antigen remains undetermined.

V lost 5 bases to trimming and J lost 2 bases, with 8 bases between them. The CDR3 runs to 13 residues. The sequence was collected from a male donor with ankylosing spondylitis. V gene TRBV12-3 or TRBV12-4 combines with J gene TRBJ2-3; D may be TRBD1 (6 bases). What was sequenced was blood, either unsorted or a sorted T cell fraction (not recorded which). CDR3 bases: TGTGCCAGCAGTACAGGGACCACAGATACGCAGTATTTT. Protein: CASSTGTTDTQYF.